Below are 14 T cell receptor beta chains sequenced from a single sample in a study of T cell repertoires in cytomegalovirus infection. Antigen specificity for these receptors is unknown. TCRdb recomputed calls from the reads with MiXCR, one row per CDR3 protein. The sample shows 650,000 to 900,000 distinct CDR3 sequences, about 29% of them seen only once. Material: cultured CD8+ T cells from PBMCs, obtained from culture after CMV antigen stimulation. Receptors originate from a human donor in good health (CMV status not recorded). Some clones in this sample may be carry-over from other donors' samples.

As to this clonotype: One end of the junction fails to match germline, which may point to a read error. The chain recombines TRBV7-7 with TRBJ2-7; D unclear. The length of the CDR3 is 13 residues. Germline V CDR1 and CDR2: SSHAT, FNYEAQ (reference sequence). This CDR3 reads CASSLNKGYEQYF. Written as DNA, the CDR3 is TGTGCTAGCAGCTTAAACAAAGGGTACGAGCAGTACTTC.

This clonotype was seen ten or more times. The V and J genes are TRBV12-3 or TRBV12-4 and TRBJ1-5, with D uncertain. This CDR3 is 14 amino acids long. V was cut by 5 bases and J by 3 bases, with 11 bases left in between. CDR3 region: CASSPRPTNQPQHF. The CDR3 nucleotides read TGTGCCAGCAGTCCCCGACCGACCAATCAGCCCCAGCATTTT.

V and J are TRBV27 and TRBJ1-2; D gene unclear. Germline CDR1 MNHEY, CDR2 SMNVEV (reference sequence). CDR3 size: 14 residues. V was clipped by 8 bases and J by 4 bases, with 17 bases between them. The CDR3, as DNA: TGTGCCAGCGGACCCTCGGGCCGAGGCTATGGCTACACCTTC. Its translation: CASGPSGRGYGYTF.

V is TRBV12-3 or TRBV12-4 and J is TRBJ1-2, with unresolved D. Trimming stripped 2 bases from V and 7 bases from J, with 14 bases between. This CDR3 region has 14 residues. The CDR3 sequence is CASSLWGLYGGYTF. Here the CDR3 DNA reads TGTGCCAGCAGTTTATGGGGATTGTATGGTGGCTACACCTTC.

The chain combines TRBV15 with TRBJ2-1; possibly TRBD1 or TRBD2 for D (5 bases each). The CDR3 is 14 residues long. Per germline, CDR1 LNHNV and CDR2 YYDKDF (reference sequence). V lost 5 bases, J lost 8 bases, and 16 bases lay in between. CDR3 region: CATSQRGHTDEQFF. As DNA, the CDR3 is TGTGCCACCAGCCAGAGGGGCCATACAGATGAGCAGTTCTTC.

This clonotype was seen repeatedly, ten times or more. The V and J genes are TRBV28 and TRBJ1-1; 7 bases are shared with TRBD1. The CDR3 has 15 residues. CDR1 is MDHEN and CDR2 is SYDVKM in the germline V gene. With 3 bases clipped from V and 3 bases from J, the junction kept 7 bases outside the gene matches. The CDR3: CASSFPGQGDTEAFF. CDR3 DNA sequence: TGTGCCAGCAGTTTTCCGGGGCAGGGGGACACTGAAGCTTTCTTT.

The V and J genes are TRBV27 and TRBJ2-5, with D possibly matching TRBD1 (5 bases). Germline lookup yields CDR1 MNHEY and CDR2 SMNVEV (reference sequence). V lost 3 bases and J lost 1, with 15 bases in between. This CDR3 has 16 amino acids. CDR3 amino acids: CASSFFHDSFQETQYF. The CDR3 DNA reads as TGTGCCAGCAGTTTTTTTCACGACAGCTTCCAAGAGACCCAGTACTTC.

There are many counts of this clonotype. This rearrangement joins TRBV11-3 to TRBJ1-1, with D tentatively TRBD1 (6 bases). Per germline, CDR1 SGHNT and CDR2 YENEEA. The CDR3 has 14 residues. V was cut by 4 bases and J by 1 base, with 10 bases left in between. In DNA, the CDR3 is TGTGCCAGCAGCTCACAGACAGGGAACACTGAAGCTTTCTTT. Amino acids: CASSSQTGNTEAFF.

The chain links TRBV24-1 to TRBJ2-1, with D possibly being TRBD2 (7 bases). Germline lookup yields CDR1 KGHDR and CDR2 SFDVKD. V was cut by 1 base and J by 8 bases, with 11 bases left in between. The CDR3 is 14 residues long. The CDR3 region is CATSDFGRGDEQFF. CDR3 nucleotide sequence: TGTGCCACCAGTGATTTTGGGAGGGGGGATGAGCAGTTCTTC.

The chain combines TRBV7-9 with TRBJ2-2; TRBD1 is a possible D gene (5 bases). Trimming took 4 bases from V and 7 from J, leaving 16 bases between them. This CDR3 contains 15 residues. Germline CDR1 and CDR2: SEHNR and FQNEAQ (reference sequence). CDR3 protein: CASSSRQSPGGELFF. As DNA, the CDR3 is TGTGCCAGCAGCTCCAGACAGTCGCCAGGCGGGGAGCTGTTTTTT.

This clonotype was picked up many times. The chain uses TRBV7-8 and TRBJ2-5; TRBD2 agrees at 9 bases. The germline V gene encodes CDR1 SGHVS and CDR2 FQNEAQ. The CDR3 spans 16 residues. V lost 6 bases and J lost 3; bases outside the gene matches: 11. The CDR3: CASSTISGGIKETQYF. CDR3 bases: TGTGCCAGCAGTACAATTAGCGGGGGAATCAAAGAGACCCAGTACTTC.

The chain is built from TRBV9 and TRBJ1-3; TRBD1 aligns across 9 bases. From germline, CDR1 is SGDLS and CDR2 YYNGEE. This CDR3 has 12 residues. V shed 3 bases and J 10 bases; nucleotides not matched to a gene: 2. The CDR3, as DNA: TGTGCCAGCAGCGCGGGACAGGGAACCATATATTTT. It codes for CASSAGQGTIYF.

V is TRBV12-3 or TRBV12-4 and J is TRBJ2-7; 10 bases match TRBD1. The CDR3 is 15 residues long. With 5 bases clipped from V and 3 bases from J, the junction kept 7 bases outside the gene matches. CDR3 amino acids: CASSQGQGLFYEQYF. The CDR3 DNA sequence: TGTGCCAGCAGTCAGGGACAGGGGCTCTTCTACGAGCAGTACTTC.

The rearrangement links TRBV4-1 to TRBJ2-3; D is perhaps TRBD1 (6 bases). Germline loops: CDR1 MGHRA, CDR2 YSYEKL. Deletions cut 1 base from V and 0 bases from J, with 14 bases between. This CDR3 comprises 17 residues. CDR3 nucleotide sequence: TGCGCCAGCAGCCAAGTTTTGGGGGCGCGTAGCACAGATACGCAGTATTTT. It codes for CASSQVLGARSTDTQYF.